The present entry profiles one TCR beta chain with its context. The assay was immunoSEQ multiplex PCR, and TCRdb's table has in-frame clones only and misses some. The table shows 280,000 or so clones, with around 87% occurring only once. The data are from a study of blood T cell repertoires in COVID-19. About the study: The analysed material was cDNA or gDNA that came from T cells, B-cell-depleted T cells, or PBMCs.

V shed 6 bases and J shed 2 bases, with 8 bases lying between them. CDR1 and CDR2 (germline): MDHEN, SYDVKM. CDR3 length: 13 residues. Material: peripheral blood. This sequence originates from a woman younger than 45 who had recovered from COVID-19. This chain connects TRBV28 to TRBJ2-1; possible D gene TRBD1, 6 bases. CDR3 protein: CASRNRAYNEQFF. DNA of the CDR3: TGTGCCAGCAGAAACAGGGCCTACAATGAGCAGTTCTTC.